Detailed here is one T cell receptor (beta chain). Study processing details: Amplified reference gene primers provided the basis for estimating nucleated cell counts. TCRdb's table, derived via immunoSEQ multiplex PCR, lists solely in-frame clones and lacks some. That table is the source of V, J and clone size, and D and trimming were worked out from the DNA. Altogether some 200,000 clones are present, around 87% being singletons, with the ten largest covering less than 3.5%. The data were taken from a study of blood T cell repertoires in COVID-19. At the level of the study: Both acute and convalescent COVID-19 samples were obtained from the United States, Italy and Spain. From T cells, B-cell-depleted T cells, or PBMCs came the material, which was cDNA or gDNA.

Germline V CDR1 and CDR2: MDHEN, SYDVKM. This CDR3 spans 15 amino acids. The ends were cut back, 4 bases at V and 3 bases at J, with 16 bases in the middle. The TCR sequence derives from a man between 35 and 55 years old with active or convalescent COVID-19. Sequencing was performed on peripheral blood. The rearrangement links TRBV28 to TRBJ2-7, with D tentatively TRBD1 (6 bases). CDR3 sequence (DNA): TGTGCCAGCAGTTCCGTGGACAGCAAGTTCTACGAGCAGTACTTC. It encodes CASSSVDSKFYEQYF.